This TCR beta chain was documented in a study of OX40 agonist ivuxolimab in advanced cancers. Study information: Ivuxolimab, which is an agonistic anti-OX40 (CD134) antibody, was administered to the patients. General study points: CD4+ T cells averaged fewer expanded clones than CD8+ T cells.

Trimming cost V 6 bases and J 0 bases; bases outside gene matches: 13. Germline CDR1 and CDR2: LNHDA and SQIVND (reference sequence). The CDR3 sequence is 19 residues long. In regard to this clone: Its antigen is currently unknown.

Assay: immunoSEQ multiplex PCR; the TCRdb copy retains only in-frame clones and omits some. The table records 53,000 or so clones, less than 85% of them present only once. Drawing of blood for sampling happened at baseline, at cycle 4 day 1, and at cycle 7 day 1. This sequence joins TRBV19 and TRBJ2-1; TRBD2 matches 11 bases. The sequencing here drew on CD4+ or CD8+ T cells sorted from blood, taken in a trial of the OX40 agonist ivuxolimab. This TCR was recovered from an adult with an advanced solid tumor such as melanoma, head and neck, liver or kidney cancer. The DNA for the CDR3 is TGTGCCAGTAGGGCAGACTCGGTAGCGGGAGGGTCCTCCTACAATGAGCAGTTCTTC. This translates into CASRADSVAGGSSYNEQFF.